This T cell receptor beta chain emerged from a study of T cells after yellow fever vaccination. Findings of the study overall: Weaker overall was a secondary response that nonetheless peaked faster, on day 5 versus 15. Researchers noted that a small share of clonotypes showed up in both CD4 and CD8 compartments.

Trimming pared 4 bases from V and 2 bases from J, leaving 10 bases between. The CDR3 sequence is 13 residues long. Germline CDR1 is GTSNPN and CDR2 is SVGIG (reference sequence). By 5'RACE template switching, TCR cDNA was produced, with a universal primer site and UMIs added in the process. Via MiXCR, TCRdb re-called the 5' RACE reads, giving one row per CDR3 protein. The sample yields some 600,000 distinct CDR3 sequences, less than 20% seen once. The count of this clonotype is one. Its antigen remains unidentified. Sequenced material: PBMCs, taken roughly 5 days after the first yellow fever vaccination. The clonotype comes from a man younger than 35 who received the YFV17D yellow fever vaccine. This chain links TRBV30 with TRBJ2-3; no clear D gene. CDR3 loop: CAWTRHYTDTQYF. Here the CDR3 DNA reads TGTGCCTGGACAAGGCATTACACAGATACGCAGTATTTT.